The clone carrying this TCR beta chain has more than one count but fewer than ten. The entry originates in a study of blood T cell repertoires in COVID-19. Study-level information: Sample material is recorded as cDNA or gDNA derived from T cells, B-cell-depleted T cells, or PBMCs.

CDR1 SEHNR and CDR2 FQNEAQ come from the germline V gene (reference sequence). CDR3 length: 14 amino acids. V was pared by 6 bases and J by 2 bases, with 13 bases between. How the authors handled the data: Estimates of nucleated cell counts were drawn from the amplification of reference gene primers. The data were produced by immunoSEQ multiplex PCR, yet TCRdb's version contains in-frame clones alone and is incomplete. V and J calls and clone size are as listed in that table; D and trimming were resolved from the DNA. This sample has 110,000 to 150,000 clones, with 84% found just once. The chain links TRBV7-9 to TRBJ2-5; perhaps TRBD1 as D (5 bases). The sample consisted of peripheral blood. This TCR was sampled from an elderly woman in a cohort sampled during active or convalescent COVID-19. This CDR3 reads CASSSTEKQETQYF. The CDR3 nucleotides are TGTGCCAGCAGTTCGACAGAGAAGCAAGAGACCCAGTACTTC.